This is a list of T cell receptor beta chains from one sample in a study of blood T cell repertoires in COVID-19. The repertoire was sequenced with immunoSEQ multiplex PCR; TCRdb's copy has only in-frame clones and lacks some. This table holds fewer than 250,000 clones, 88% found once. Sequenced: peripheral blood. The source is a man between 70 and 80 years old with acute or convalescent COVID-19. CDR3s include the opening cysteine and the closing phenylalanine or tryptophan. A D gene is named only where the DNA matches it firmly. Clone size is given for some rows only: seen once, a few or many times, or a class if the clone is expanded.

TRBD1	TRBV11-1	-	TRBJ1-1	TGTGCCAGCAGCATTTACTACAGGGGCCCCACTGAAGCTTTCTTT	CASSIYYRGPTEAFF
-	TRBV10-3	-	TRBJ1-5	TGTGCCATCAGTTTAGAGGTTGGTCAGCCCCAGCATTTT	CAISLEVGQPQHF
-	TRBV5-1	-	TRBJ1-1	TGCGCCAGCAGCCAAGGTACGGGGAACACTGAAGCTTTCTTT	CASSQGTGNTEAFF
TRBD1	TRBV5-1	few	TRBJ2-7	TGCGCCAGCAGCGGAGGACAGGGCTGGGGGCAGTACTTC	CASSGGQGWGQYF
TRBD1	TRBV4-1	-	TRBJ2-1	TGCGCCAGCAGCCAAGGGGACAGTTCCTACAATGAGCAGTTCTTC	CASSQGDSSYNEQFF
-	TRBV3-1/TRBV3-2	once	TRBJ2-7	TGTGCCAGCAGCCAAGAATGGCGGGAGCAGTACTTC	CASSQEWREQYF
TRBD1	TRBV19	-	TRBJ1-2	TGTGCCAGTAGCCCCGGGACAGGGGTATCGAGTAACTATGGCTACACCTTC	CASSPGTGVSSNYGYTF
TRBD1	TRBV7-2	-	TRBJ1-1	TGTGCCAGCAGGTTAGGGACAGGGGGGACTGAAGCTTTCTTT	CASRLGTGGTEAFF
-	TRBV11-3	-	TRBJ2-7	TGTGCCAGCAGCGCCGGAGTTGGCTACGAGCAGTACTTC	CASSAGVGYEQYF
TRBD1	TRBV5-1	-	TRBJ1-1	TGCGCCAGCAGTCAAGGCCCGGGACAGAACAAGGGGGCTTTCTTT	CASSQGPGQNKGAFF
TRBD1	TRBV5-1	-	TRBJ2-2	TGCGCCAGCAGCTTGAGGGGGCCCGAGACCGGGGAGCTGTTTTTT	CASSLRGPETGELFF
TRBD1	TRBV5-1	-	TRBJ2-3	TGCGCCAGCAGCTTGGCAGGGGACAGGGCAGATACGCAGTATTTT	CASSLAGDRADTQYF
-	TRBV19	-	TRBJ2-7	TGTGCCAGTAGTAAAAAGCAGGGTCCCTACGAGCAGTACTTC	CASSKKQGPYEQYF
TRBD2	TRBV19	-	TRBJ2-1	TGTGCCAGTAGTCTCTCAACTAGCGGGGGTTCATGGGAGCAGTTCTTC	CASSLSTSGGSWEQFF
-	TRBV5-6	-	TRBJ2-7	TGTGCCAGCAGCTTGGGAGCCACCAACTACGAGCAGTACTTC	CASSLGATNYEQYF
TRBD2	TRBV5-1	-	TRBJ2-2	TGCGCCAGCAGCCGCACTAGCGGGAGGGCCGGGTCCGGGGAGCTGTTTTTT	CASSRTSGRAGSGELFF
TRBD1	TRBV6-6	-	TRBJ2-3	TGTGCCAGCAGTCATCCCGGGACAGGCGGTCCAGATACGCAGTATTTT	CASSHPGTGGPDTQYF
-	TRBV28	-	TRBJ1-4	TGTGCCAGCAATCCAACGCCGGGGGAGGGACAAAAACTGTTTTTT	CASNPTPGEGQKLFF
TRBD1	TRBV27	-	TRBJ1-6	TGTGCCAGCAGTCCCGGACAGGCCACCGTGAGAACCCTCCACTTT	CASSPGQATVRTLHF
-	TRBV29-1	-	TRBJ2-1	TGCAGCGTTGAATATAGTGTCGGGGGTTGGCAGTTCTTC	CSVEYSVGGWQFF
-	TRBV3-1/TRBV3-2	-	TRBJ2-7	TGTGCCAGCAGCTCAGGGTCCTCCTACGAGCAGTACTTC	CASSSGSSYEQYF
TRBD2	TRBV9	-	TRBJ2-1	TGTGCCAGCAGCGTACAGGCGGGAGAGAGGAATGAGCAGTTCTTC	CASSVQAGERNEQFF
-	TRBV28	-	TRBJ1-6	TGTGCCAGCAGTCCTCAGTCGTCGGGGAGTAAGAAGCCCCTCCACTTT	CASSPQSSGSKKPLHF
-	TRBV3-1/TRBV3-2	-	TRBJ2-7	TGTGCCAGCAGCCTCCCGGGGGGCAGTACGAACGAGCAGTACTTC	CASSLPGGSTNEQYF
TRBD2	TRBV20-1	-	TRBJ2-1	TGCAGTGCTAGTCGCCTAGCGGGAGGAGGTTCCTCCTACAATGAGCAGTTCTTC	CSASRLAGGGSSYNEQFF
-	TRBV5-1	-	TRBJ1-1	TGCGCCAGCAGCTTCGGACAAGGGAACACTGAAGCTTTCTTT	CASSFGQGNTEAFF
TRBD2	TRBV3-1/TRBV3-2	-	TRBJ2-1	TGTGCCAGCAGCCCGGGGGGGGCGGGAGCTTCCAATGAGCAGTTCTTC	CASSPGGAGASNEQFF
-	TRBV18	once	TRBJ1-2	TGTGCCAGCTCACCACAGACACAGCCTAACTATGGCTACACCTTC	CASSPQTQPNYGYTF
-	TRBV7-2	-	TRBJ1-3	TGTGCCAGCAGCTTCTCAGGCCAGGCTGGAAACACCATATATTTT	CASSFSGQAGNTIYF
TRBD1	TRBV7-9	-	TRBJ1-5	TGTGCCAGCAGCGCAGGACAGGGGAGTGGGCAGCCCCAGCATTTT	CASSAGQGSGQPQHF
-	TRBV28	-	TRBJ2-7	TGTGCCAGCAGTCCCCTCGGCTACGAGCAGTACTTC	CASSPLGYEQYF
-	TRBV1	-	TRBJ2-1	TGCACCAGCAGCCTAGGACAGGGGGCCTCCTACAATGAGCAGTTCTTC	CTSSLGQGASYNEQFF
-	TRBV28	-	TRBJ2-7	TGTGCCAGCAGAGGACACAACCAAGCCTACGAGCAGTACTTC	CASRGHNQAYEQYF
TRBD1	TRBV19	-	TRBJ2-6	TGTGCCAGTAGGCCCGGGACAGGGTTAGCTGGGGCCAACGTCCTGACTTTC	CASRPGTGLAGANVLTF
-	TRBV6-2/TRBV6-3	-	TRBJ1-5	TGTGCCAGCAGTTACCGAGGAATCGGTAGCAATCAGCCCCAGCATTTT	CASSYRGIGSNQPQHF
TRBD1	TRBV19	once	TRBJ1-2	TGTGCCAGTAGCACGGGACAGCGGACTAACTATGGCTACACCTTC	CASSTGQRTNYGYTF
TRBD1	TRBV6-5	-	TRBJ1-1	TGTGCCAGCAGGGGGACAGGTGAAGCTTTCTTT	CASRGTGEAFF
-	TRBV10-3	-	TRBJ1-1	TGTGCCATCAGTGTGGGTACAGTCAACACTGAAGCTTTCTTT	CAISVGTVNTEAFF
TRBD1	TRBV18	-	TRBJ1-1	TGTGCCAGCTCGGGACAGGACGCGACGAACACTGAAGCTTTCTTT	CASSGQDATNTEAFF
-	TRBV9	-	TRBJ1-3	TGTGCCAGCAGGCCGGACTACTCTGGAAACACCATATATTTT	CASRPDYSGNTIYF
TRBD1	TRBV19	-	TRBJ1-5	TGTGCCAGTAGTCTCCATACAGGGGGCAATCAGCCCCAGCATTTT	CASSLHTGGNQPQHF
TRBD2	TRBV7-2	-	TRBJ2-5	TGTGCCAGCAGACGAAGGGCTAGCGGGGAAGAGACCCAGTACTTC	CASRRRASGEETQYF
-	TRBV4-1	-	TRBJ1-4	TGCGCCAGCAGCCAAGATGTAGCTGCAACTAATGAAAAACTGTTTTTT	CASSQDVAATNEKLFF
TRBD2	TRBV9	once	TRBJ2-1	TGTGCCAGCAGCGGCCCGGGACTAGCGGGAGGTCGCTCCTACAATGAGCAGTTCTTC	CASSGPGLAGGRSYNEQFF
TRBD1	TRBV5-1	-	TRBJ1-2	TGCGCCAGCGGGTTTCCTCCCGGACAGGCGGCTGACTATGGCTACACCTTC	CASGFPPGQAADYGYTF
-	TRBV6-5	-	TRBJ1-4	TGTGCCAGCAGCGGGACAATTAATGAAAAACTGTTTTTT	CASSGTINEKLFF
-	TRBV27	-	TRBJ2-3	TGTGCCAGCAGTTTATATGGGAGTGGGGCAGATACGCAGTATTTT	CASSLYGSGADTQYF
-	TRBV10-3	-	TRBJ1-5	TGTGCCATCAGTGAGGGGAGAGAAAGCAATCAGCCCCAGCATTTT	CAISEGRESNQPQHF
TRBD1	TRBV27	-	TRBJ1-2	TGTGCCAGCAGTTTACGCGCCCGGACAGGGCAGGGCTACACCTTC	CASSLRARTGQGYTF
TRBD1	TRBV18	-	TRBJ1-1	TGTGCCAGCTCACCCTCCGGGACAGCTGAAGCTTTCTTT	CASSPSGTAEAFF
TRBD1	TRBV5-4	-	TRBJ2-7	TGTGCCAGCAGCCCGGGACAGGGGTTCGAGCAGTACTTC	CASSPGQGFEQYF
TRBD2	TRBV7-8	-	TRBJ2-7	TGTGCCAGCAGCTTAGTCCTAGCGGGAGTGGGCGAGCAGTACTTC	CASSLVLAGVGEQYF
TRBD1	TRBV7-3	-	TRBJ2-2	TGTGCCAGCAGCCCCCAGGACAGGACAAACACCGGGGAGCTGTTTTTT	CASSPQDRTNTGELFF